This TCR beta chain was captured by sequencing in a study of cytomegalovirus exposure and HLA in healthy donors. Points from the study as a whole: Accounts indicate the classifier identified cytomegalovirus status with strong specificity and sensitivity. Around 18,000 TCR beta sequences were associated with HLA alleles at 0.05 false discovery rate in a later analysis. About 87% or about 30% of the time was how often most TCR beta V segments were productive, according to an earlier analysis. For TCR beta chains, V- and J-gene trimming was later linked to a missense DCLRE1C variant.

To note about this clone: What it recognizes is unknown.

PCR involved 60 Vbeta and 13 Jbeta primers. Clones were sequenced by immunoSEQ multiplex PCR, and TCRdb holds only the in-frame ones, with some missing. This sample has around 50,000 clones, with approximately 80% found just once. There are 14 residues in the CDR3. Unmatched junction bases numbered 8, after V lost 7 bases and J lost 8 bases. Germline lookup yields CDR1 SQVTM and CDR2 ANQGSEA. The rearrangement joins TRBV29-1 to TRBJ2-3, with 14 nucleotides matching TRBD2. Specimen: PBMCs. This receptor was identified in a man in his fifties in good health and CMV-seronegative. For the CDR3, the DNA is TGCAGCGCCCGTGGGACTAGCGGGGGTGGTACGCAGTATTTT. Translating it yields CSARGTSGGGTQYF.